Following are 15 T cell receptor beta chains from one sample sequenced in a study of radiation and T cells in renal cell carcinoma. Noted time point: baseline pretreatment blood. The treatment denotes: 15 Gy SBRT to primary tumor, nephrectomy 4 weeks later. TCRdb's copy holds only in-frame clones and misses some; the assay was immunoSEQ multiplex PCR. The sample carries under 65,000 clones, approximately 80% recorded once. The sequenced sample was blood, obtained from a patient whose treatment included radiotherapy and nephrectomy. The receptors come from a man aged 60 to 75 with renal cell carcinoma.

The CDR3 region is CASSIGEGNNQPQHF. CDR3 nucleotides: TGTGCCAGTAGTATAGGAGAGGGGAACAATCAGCCCCAGCATTTT. The rearrangement joins TRBV19 to TRBJ1-5, with D perhaps TRBD1 (5 bases). V gave up 1 base and J gave up 3 bases, with 10 bases separating them. Per the germline V gene, CDR1 is LNHDA and CDR2 is SQIVND (reference sequence). This CDR3 region has 15 residues.

In DNA, the CDR3 is TGTGCCAGCAGCTTAGAACAGGGGTCTGAAGCTTTCTTT. Protein product: CASSLEQGSEAFF. The chain couples TRBV7-2 to TRBJ1-1, with TRBD1 matching over 7 bases. Germline CDR1 and CDR2: SGHTA and FQGNSA. The CDR3 contains 13 residues. Trimming at V came to 1 base and at J to 6 bases, leaving 2 bases not matched to a gene.

CDR3 residues: CASSLYRGGYQETQYF. The CDR3 nucleotides read TGTGCCAGCAGCTTGTATCGCGGGGGGTACCAAGAGACCCAGTACTTC. The chain joins TRBV5-6 to TRBJ2-5, with 8 nucleotides matching TRBD2. The J segment lost 0 bases and the V segment lost 1 base, leaving 5 bases of the junction unmatched. Germline-derived CDR1 and CDR2 are SGHDT and YYEEEE. The CDR3 extends over 16 amino acids.

The chain is built from TRBV7-9 and TRBJ2-5; a weak D match, TRBD2 (6 bases). Trimming took 7 bases from V and 2 from J, leaving 14 bases between them. Germline lookup yields CDR1 SEHNR and CDR2 FQNEAQ (reference sequence). The CDR3 runs to 14 residues. For the CDR3, the DNA is TGTGCCAGCACCCGAGCCGGGGGTCAAGAGACCCAGTACTTC. Protein sequence: CASTRAGGQETQYF.

V usage is TRBV27 and J usage is TRBJ1-1; D is unresolved. The germline V gene has CDR1 MNHEY and CDR2 SMNVEV (reference sequence). Trimming pared 7 bases from V and 3 bases from J, leaving 15 bases between. There are 14 residues in the CDR3. CDR3 sequence: CASTPGVGYTEAFF. Written as DNA, the CDR3 is TGTGCCAGCACCCCGGGAGTAGGGTACACTGAAGCTTTCTTT.

This rearrangement joins TRBV11-3 to TRBJ2-1; 7 bases are shared with TRBD2. V dropped 5 bases and J dropped 5; count of bases not matched to a gene: 3. This CDR3 contains 13 residues. The germline V gene has CDR1 SGHNT and CDR2 YENEEA. CDR3 sequence (DNA): TGTGCCAGCAGCCGGGACTACAACAATGAGCAGTTCTTC. Its protein is CASSRDYNNEQFF.

This chain joins TRBV19 and TRBJ1-4; tentatively, D is TRBD1 (6 bases). The V end lost 6 bases, the J end lost 8 bases, and 19 bases lay between the germline ends. Germline V gene lookup returns CDR1 LNHDA and CDR2 SQIVND (reference sequence). The CDR3 runs 15 residues. The CDR3 sequence: CASRNEQGRREKLFF. The DNA for the CDR3 is TGTGCCAGTAGAAACGAACAGGGTCGCAGGGAAAAACTGTTTTTT.

The chain is built from TRBV14 and TRBJ2-3; TRBD1 aligns across 8 bases. Trimming at V came to 4 bases and at J to 6 bases, leaving 9 bases not matched to a gene. CDR3 length: 15 residues. Germline-derived CDR1 and CDR2 are SGHDN and FVKESK. The CDR3 spells CASSPLRGQADTQYF. The CDR3 DNA reads as TGTGCCAGCAGCCCCCTCCGGGGACAGGCGGATACGCAGTATTTT.

The chain has TRBV5-3 and TRBJ2-5; 8 positions agree with TRBD1. TRBV5-3 qualifies as an ORF whose function is uncertain. The CDR3 totals 15 residues. J gave up 3 bases and V 4 bases, and 8 bases lay outside the gene matches. The CDR3, as DNA: TGTGCCAGAAGCCCGGACCGGGACAGGAAAGAGACCCAGTACTTC. Its translation is CARSPDRDRKETQYF.

This chain uses TRBV5-1 with TRBJ2-4, with a weak D call TRBD2 (5 bases). Trimming shortened V by 0 bases and J by 0 bases, and 13 bases separated the two germline ends. CDR1 SGHRS and CDR2 YFSETQ come from the germline V gene. The CDR3 covers 17 residues. The CDR3 region has the DNA TGCGCCAGCAGCTTGGAGTTATCCGGACTAGCCAAAAACATTCAGTACTTC. Translation gives CASSLELSGLAKNIQYF.

This chain uses TRBV5-1 with TRBJ2-6; 8 bases fit TRBD1. The CDR3 totals 18 residues. J gave up 0 bases and V 1 base, and 6 bases lay outside the gene matches. Germline CDR1 and CDR2: SGHRS and YFSETQ. CDR3 region: CASSLRTGSSSGANVLTF. The DNA for the CDR3 is TGCGCCAGCAGCTTGCGGACAGGGTCGAGCTCTGGGGCCAACGTCCTGACTTTC.

This chain links TRBV11-2 with TRBJ2-4, with 10 bases that match TRBD2. Trimming cost V 5 bases and J 6 bases; bases outside gene matches: 4. Germline V lookup: CDR1 SGHAT, CDR2 FQNNGV. The CDR3 runs 14 residues. The CDR3 here is CASSALAGGNIQYF. The CDR3 DNA reads as TGTGCCAGCAGCGCATTAGCGGGAGGAAACATTCAGTACTTC.

The chain uses TRBV13 and TRBJ2-1, with D perhaps matching TRBD2 (6 bases). Trimming stripped 4 bases from V and 1 base from J, with 11 bases between. Germline CDR1 reads PRHDT; CDR2 reads FYEKMQ (reference sequence). This CDR3 is 15 amino acids long. The CDR3 here is CASSSPGVSYNEQFF. CDR3 DNA sequence: TGTGCCAGCAGCTCGCCGGGGGTTTCCTACAATGAGCAGTTCTTC. The full variable domain, completed using reference TRBV13 and TRBJ2-1, is AAGVIQSPRHLIKEKRETATLKCYPIPRHDTVYWYQQGPGQDPQFLISFYEKMQSDKGSIPDRFSAQQFSDYHSELNMSSLELGDSALYFCASSSPGVSYNEQFFGPGTRLTVL.

CDR3 protein: CASSYAAGDDEQFF. CDR3 in DNA: TGTGCCAGCAGTTACGCTGCAGGGGACGATGAGCAGTTCTTC. The chain recombines TRBV6-5 with TRBJ2-1; tentative D call: TRBD1 (6 bases). Per the germline V gene, CDR1 is MNHEY and CDR2 is SVGAGI. The CDR3 runs 14 residues. V dropped 2 bases and J dropped 8 bases, with 13 bases sitting between them.

This clone appeared a few times. J is TRBJ1-1 and V is TRBV6-1; D is possibly TRBD1 (6 bases). V gave up 4 bases and J gave up 5 bases, with 11 bases separating them. The CDR3 runs 13 residues. Germline V gene lookup returns CDR1 MNHNS and CDR2 SASEGT. CDR3 residues: CASSASRGTEAFF. For the CDR3, the DNA is TGTGCCAGCAGTGCATCTAGGGGGACTGAAGCTTTCTTT.